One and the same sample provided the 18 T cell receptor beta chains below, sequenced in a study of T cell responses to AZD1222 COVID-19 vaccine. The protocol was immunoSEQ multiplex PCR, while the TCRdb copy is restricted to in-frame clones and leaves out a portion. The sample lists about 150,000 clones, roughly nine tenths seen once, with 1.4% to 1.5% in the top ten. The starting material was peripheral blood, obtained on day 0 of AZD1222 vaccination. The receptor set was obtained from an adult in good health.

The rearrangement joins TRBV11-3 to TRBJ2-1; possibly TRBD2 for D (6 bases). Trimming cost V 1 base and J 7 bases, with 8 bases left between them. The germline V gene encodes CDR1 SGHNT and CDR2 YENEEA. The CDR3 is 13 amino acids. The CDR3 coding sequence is TGTGCCAGCAGCTTAGTGGGGACTAATGAGCAGTTCTTC. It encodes CASSLVGTNEQFF.

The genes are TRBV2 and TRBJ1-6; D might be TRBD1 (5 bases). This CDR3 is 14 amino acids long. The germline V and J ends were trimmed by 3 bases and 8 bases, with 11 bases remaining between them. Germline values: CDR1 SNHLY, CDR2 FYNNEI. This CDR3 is CASSERDFYSPLHF. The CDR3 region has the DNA TGTGCCAGCAGTGAGCGGGACTTCTATTCACCCCTCCACTTT.

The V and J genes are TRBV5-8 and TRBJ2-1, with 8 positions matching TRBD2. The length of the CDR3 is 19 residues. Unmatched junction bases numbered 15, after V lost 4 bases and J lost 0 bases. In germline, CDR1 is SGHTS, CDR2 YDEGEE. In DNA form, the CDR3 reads TGTGCCAGCAGCCCCGGCCTACTAGCGGCCCCGAGCTCCTACAATGAGCAGTTCTTC. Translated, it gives CASSPGLLAAPSSYNEQFF.

The CDR3 here is CASSRLADSYEQYF. The DNA for the CDR3 is TGTGCCAGCAGCCGACTAGCGGACTCCTACGAGCAGTACTTC. The chain carries TRBV25-1 and TRBJ2-7; 9 bases match TRBD2. V dropped 6 bases and J dropped 0; count of bases not matched to a gene: 3. Per the germline V gene, CDR1 is MGHDK and CDR2 is SYGVNS. The CDR3 is 14 amino acids.

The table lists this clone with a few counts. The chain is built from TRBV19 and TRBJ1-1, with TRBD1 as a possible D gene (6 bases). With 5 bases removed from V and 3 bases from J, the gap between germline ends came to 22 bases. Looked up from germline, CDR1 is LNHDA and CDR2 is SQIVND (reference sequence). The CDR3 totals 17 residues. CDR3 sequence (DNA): TGTGCCAGTAGTGGATCGGGACATACCTATGCAGACACTGAAGCTTTCTTT. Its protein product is CASSGSGHTYADTEAFF.

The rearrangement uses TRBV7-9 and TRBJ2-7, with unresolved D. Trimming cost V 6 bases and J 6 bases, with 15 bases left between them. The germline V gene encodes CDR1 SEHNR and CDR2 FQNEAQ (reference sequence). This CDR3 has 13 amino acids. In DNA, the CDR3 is TGTGCCAGCAGTAGGGTAGGTGATAGCGAGCAGTACTTC. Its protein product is CASSRVGDSEQYF.

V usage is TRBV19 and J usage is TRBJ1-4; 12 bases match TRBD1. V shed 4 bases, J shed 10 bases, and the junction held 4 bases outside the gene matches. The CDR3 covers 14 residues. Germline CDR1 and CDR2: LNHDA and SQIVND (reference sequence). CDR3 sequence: CASSTRDRGRKLFF. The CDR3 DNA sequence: TGTGCCAGTAGTACCCGGGACAGGGGGCGAAAACTGTTTTTT.

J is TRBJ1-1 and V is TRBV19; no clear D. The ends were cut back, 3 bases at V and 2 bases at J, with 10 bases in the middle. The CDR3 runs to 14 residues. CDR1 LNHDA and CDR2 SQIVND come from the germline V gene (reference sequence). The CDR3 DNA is TGTGCCAGTAGTATCGAGGCAGCCAACACTGAAGCTTTCTTT. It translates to CASSIEAANTEAFF.

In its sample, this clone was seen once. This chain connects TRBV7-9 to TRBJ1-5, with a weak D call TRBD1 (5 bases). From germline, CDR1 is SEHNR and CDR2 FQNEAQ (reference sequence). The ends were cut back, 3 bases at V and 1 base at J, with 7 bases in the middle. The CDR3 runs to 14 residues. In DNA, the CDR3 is TGTGCCAGCAGCTTCCGGGACAGCAATCAGCCCCAGCATTTT. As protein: CASSFRDSNQPQHF.

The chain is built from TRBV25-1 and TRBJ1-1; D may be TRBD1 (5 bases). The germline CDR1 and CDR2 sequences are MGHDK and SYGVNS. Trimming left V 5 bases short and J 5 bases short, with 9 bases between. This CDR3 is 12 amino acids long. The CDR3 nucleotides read TGTGCCAGCAGTCGGCGGGGGACTGAAGCTTTCTTT. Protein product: CASSRRGTEAFF.

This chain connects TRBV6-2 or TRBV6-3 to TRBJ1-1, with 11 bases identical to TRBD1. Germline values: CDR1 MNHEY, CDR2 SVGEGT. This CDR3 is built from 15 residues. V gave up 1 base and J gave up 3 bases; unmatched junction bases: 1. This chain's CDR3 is CASSYWGQGDTEAFF. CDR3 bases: TGTGCCAGCAGTTACTGGGGACAGGGGGACACTGAAGCTTTCTTT.

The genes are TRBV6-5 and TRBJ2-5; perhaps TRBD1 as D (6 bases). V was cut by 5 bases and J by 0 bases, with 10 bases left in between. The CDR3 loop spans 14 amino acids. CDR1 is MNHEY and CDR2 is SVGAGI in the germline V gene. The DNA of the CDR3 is TGTGCCAGCAGTAATACAGGGTACCAAGAGACCCAGTACTTC. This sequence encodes CASSNTGYQETQYF.

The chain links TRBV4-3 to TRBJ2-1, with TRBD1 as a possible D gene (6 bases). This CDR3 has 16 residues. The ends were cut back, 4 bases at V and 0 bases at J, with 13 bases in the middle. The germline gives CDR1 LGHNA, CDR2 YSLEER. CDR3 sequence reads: CASSRRTDSSYNEQFF. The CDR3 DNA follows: TGCGCCAGCAGCCGACGGACGGACAGCTCCTACAATGAGCAGTTCTTC.

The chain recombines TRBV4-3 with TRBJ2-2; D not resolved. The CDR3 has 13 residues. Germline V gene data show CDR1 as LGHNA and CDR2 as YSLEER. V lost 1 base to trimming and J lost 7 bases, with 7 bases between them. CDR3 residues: CASSQVLHGELFF. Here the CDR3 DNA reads TGCGCCAGCAGCCAAGTTCTTCACGGGGAGCTGTTTTTT.

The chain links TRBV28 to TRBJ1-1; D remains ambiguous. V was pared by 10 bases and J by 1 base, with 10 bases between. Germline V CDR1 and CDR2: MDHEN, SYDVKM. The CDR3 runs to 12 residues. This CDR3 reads CAITEGNTEAFF. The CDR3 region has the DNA TGTGCCATTACGGAGGGGAACACTGAAGCTTTCTTT. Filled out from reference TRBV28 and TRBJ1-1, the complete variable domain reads DVKVTQSSRYLVKRTGEKVFLECVQDMDHENMFWYRQDPGLGLRLIYFSYDVKMKEKGDIPEGYSVSREKKERFSLILESASTNQTSMYLCAITEGNTEAFFGQGTRLTVV.

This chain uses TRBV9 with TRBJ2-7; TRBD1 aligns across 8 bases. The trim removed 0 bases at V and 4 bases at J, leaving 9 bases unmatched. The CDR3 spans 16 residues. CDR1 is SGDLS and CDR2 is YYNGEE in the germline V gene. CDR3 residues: CASSVESTGVAYEQYF. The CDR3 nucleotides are TGTGCCAGCAGCGTAGAGTCGACAGGGGTGGCGTACGAGCAGTACTTC.

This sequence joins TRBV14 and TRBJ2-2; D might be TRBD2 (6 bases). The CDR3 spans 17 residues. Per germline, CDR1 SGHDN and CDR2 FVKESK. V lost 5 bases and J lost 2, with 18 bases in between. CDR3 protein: CASSYLGGTGNTGELFF. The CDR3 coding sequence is TGTGCCAGCAGCTACCTGGGCGGGACGGGAAACACCGGGGAGCTGTTTTTT.

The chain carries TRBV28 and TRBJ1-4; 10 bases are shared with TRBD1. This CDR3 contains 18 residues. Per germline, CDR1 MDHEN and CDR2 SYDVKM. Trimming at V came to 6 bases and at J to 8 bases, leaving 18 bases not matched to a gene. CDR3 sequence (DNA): TGTGCCAGCAGCCTACCGGGACAGGGGCTTGTAGGTGGCGAAAAACTGTTTTTT. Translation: CASSLPGQGLVGGEKLFF.